The rows below give T cell receptor beta chains drawn from one sample of a study of OX40 agonist ivuxolimab in advanced cancers. Profiling relied on immunoSEQ multiplex PCR, and the TCRdb table lists in-frame clones only, not all of them. The sample includes around 67,000 clones, almost 85% seen only once; the top ten take about 8%. Sample: CD4+ or CD8+ T cells sorted from blood, taken in a trial of the OX40 agonist ivuxolimab. The origin of the receptors is an adult with an advanced solid tumor such as melanoma, head and neck, liver or kidney cancer. The CDR3 runs from the conserved cysteine through the conserved F or W. A D gene is named only where the DNA matches it firmly. Expanded clones are given a class, and other clones once, few, many or no size at all.

CDR3: CASSQDGSTNVGIQYF; DNA: TGCGCCAGCAGCCAAGATGGGTCAACCAACGTCGGCATTCAGTACTTC; D: -; size: -; J: TRBJ2-4; V: TRBV4-1
CDR3: CATTDSSYNEQFF; DNA: TGTGCCACCACTGATAGCTCCTACAATGAGCAGTTCTTC; D: -; size: -; J: TRBJ2-1; V: TRBV15
CDR3: CASSPETRNEAFF; DNA: TGTGCCAGTAGTCCTGAGACCAGGAACGAAGCTTTCTTT; D: -; size: -; J: TRBJ1-1; V: TRBV19
CDR3: CASSEGLAGPLPTDTQYF; DNA: TGTGCCAGCAGCGAGGGACTTGCGGGGCCCCTCCCCACAGATACGCAGTATTTT; D: -; size: -; J: TRBJ2-3; V: TRBV9
CDR3: CASKVTVSGNTIYF; DNA: TGTGCCAGTAAGGTGACAGTCTCTGGAAACACCATATATTTT; D: -; size: -; J: TRBJ1-3; V: TRBV19
CDR3: CASSVGTRMGSGANVLTF; DNA: TGTGCCAGCAGCGTAGGGACGAGGATGGGCTCTGGGGCCAACGTCCTGACTTTC; D: -; size: once; J: TRBJ2-6; V: TRBV9
CDR3: CASSHWDRGTYEQYF; DNA: TGTGCCAGCAGCCATTGGGACAGGGGTACCTACGAGCAGTACTTC; D: TRBD1; size: -; J: TRBJ2-7; V: TRBV14
CDR3: CASSLLAGGTEAFF; DNA: TGTGCCAGCAGCTTACTGGCGGGGGGCACTGAAGCTTTCTTT; D: -; size: few; J: TRBJ1-1; V: TRBV7-2
CDR3: CAWASGVTGSRDSPLHF; DNA: TGTGCCTGGGCTTCCGGTGTGACAGGGAGTAGAGATTCACCCCTCCACTTT; D: TRBD1; size: -; J: TRBJ1-6; V: TRBV30
CDR3: CASTSTPTNEKLFF; DNA: TGTGCCAGTACTTCGACTCCAACTAATGAAAAACTGTTTTTT; D: -; size: -; J: TRBJ1-4; V: TRBV19
CDR3: CRGPYSNQPQHF; DNA: TGCCGGGGGCCCTATAGCAATCAGCCCCAGCATTTT; D: -; size: -; J: TRBJ1-5; V: TRBV6-1
CDR3: CASSALSSGNTIYF; DNA: TGTGCCAGCAGTGCACTCTCCTCTGGAAACACCATATATTTT; D: -; size: -; J: TRBJ1-3; V: TRBV13
CDR3: CASSHSRDGKAFF; DNA: TGCGCCAGCAGCCATAGCCGGGACGGCAAAGCTTTCTTT; D: -; size: -; J: TRBJ1-1; V: TRBV4-3
CDR3: CASSPDRDRGEKLFF; DNA: TGTGCCAGCTCACCAGACCGGGACAGGGGTGAAAAACTGTTTTTT; D: TRBD1; size: -; J: TRBJ1-4; V: TRBV18
CDR3: CATQRQGVRGYTF; DNA: TGTGCCACCCAGAGACAGGGAGTAAGGGGCTACACCTTC; D: TRBD1; size: -; J: TRBJ1-2; V: TRBV6-1
CDR3: CASSLVSRLNTEAFF; DNA: TGTGCCAGCAGCTTAGTGTCCCGATTGAACACTGAAGCTTTCTTT; D: -; size: -; J: TRBJ1-1; V: TRBV11-2
CDR3: CATGQGLNYGYTF; DNA: TGTGCCACTGGACAGGGCCTTAACTATGGCTACACCTTC; D: TRBD1; size: -; J: TRBJ1-2; V: TRBV2
CDR3: CASSRSSAANYGYTF; DNA: TGTGCCAGCAGCAGAAGTTCGGCCGCTAACTATGGCTACACCTTC; D: -; size: -; J: TRBJ1-2; V: TRBV5-5
CDR3: CASSLGGLAGRNTQYF; DNA: TGCGCCAGCAGCCTGGGGGGACTAGCGGGCAGGAATACGCAGTATTTT; D: TRBD2; size: -; J: TRBJ2-3; V: TRBV4-3
CDR3: CASSPGGYGNTIYF; DNA: TGTGCCAGCAGCCCAGGGGGGTATGGAAACACCATATATTTT; D: TRBD1; size: -; J: TRBJ1-3; V: TRBV5-4
CDR3: CASSPIQGLRSPLHF; DNA: TGTGCCAGCAGCCCAATACAGGGTCTTCGATCACCCCTCCACTTT; D: -; size: medium-sized; J: TRBJ1-6; V: TRBV28
CDR3: CASSPLRTEGSYNSPLHF; DNA: TGCGCCAGCAGCCCTCTACGTACCGAGGGCTCCTATAATTCACCCCTCCACTTT; D: -; size: -; J: TRBJ1-6; V: TRBV4-1
CDR3: CASSLDGTYSNQPQHF; DNA: TGTGCCAGCAGCTTAGACGGAACTTATAGCAATCAGCCCCAGCATTTT; D: -; size: few; J: TRBJ1-5; V: TRBV7-2
CDR3: CASKVGGGANEQYF; DNA: TGTGCCAGCAAGGTCGGCGGGGGGGCCAACGAGCAGTACTTC; D: TRBD2; size: -; J: TRBJ2-7; V: TRBV2
CDR3: CASSPTSGREYTEAFF; DNA: TGCGCCAGCAGCCCAACTTCAGGACGAGAGTATACTGAAGCTTTCTTT; D: -; size: -; J: TRBJ1-1; V: TRBV5-1
CDR3: CASSPGSFSNQPQHF; DNA: TGTGCCAGCTCACCAGGGAGTTTTAGCAATCAGCCCCAGCATTTT; D: -; size: -; J: TRBJ1-5; V: TRBV18